This TCR beta chain was obtained from a study of blood T cell repertoires in COVID-19. Looking at the study overall: The cDNA or gDNA used as material had been derived from T cells, B-cell-depleted T cells, or PBMCs.

This CDR3 is 15 amino acids long. In germline, CDR1 is SGHKS, CDR2 YYEKEE (reference sequence). V trimming: 4 bases; J trimming: 7 bases; junction bases outside the gene matches: 5. Profiling relied on immunoSEQ multiplex PCR, and the TCRdb table lists in-frame clones only, not all of them. The sample has more than 80,000 clones; 82% are singletons. The chain has TRBV5-5 and TRBJ2-1; TRBD2 matches 13 bases. Sequenced sample: peripheral blood. The sequence derives from a man aged 45-65 years with active or convalescent COVID-19. The CDR3 here is CASSRTSGGGNEQFF. The CDR3 bases are TGTGCCAGCAGCAGGACTAGCGGGGGAGGGAATGAGCAGTTCTTC.